The rows below give T cell receptor beta chains drawn from one sample of a study of sequential checkpoint blockade in melanoma. Method: immunoSEQ multiplex PCR; TCRdb's copy keeps in-frame clones and lacks some. The sample includes 3,500 to 4,500 clones, around 60% of them seen just once. Sequencing used CD8+ T cells sorted from blood (inferred from file names), obtained from a patient given nivolumab and ipilimumab in sequence. These receptors were obtained from a human donor with melanoma. CDR3s include the opening cysteine and the closing phenylalanine or tryptophan. D genes are given only for firm matches. The size entry is marked missing in some rows and otherwise reads once, few, many or a size class.

d_gene | abundance | j_gene | v_gene | CDR3aa | CDR3nt
NA | NA | TRBJ1-1 | TRBV30 | CAWSGGIGQIMNTEAFF | TGTGCCTGGAGTGGGGGGATAGGACAGATCATGAACACTGAAGCTTTCTTT
TRBD1 | NA | TRBJ1-2 | TRBV9 | CASSFPTGTGGSGGYTF | TGTGCCAGCAGCTTCCCGACCGGGACAGGGGGCAGCGGTGGCTACACCTTC
TRBD1 | NA | TRBJ1-1 | TRBV20-1 | CSAGDRGEAFF | TGCAGTGCTGGGGACAGGGGTGAAGCTTTCTTT
NA | few | TRBJ1-2 | TRBV19 | CASSIYGLVGYTF | TGTGCCAGTAGTATTTACGGGTTAGTCGGCTACACCTTC
NA | once | TRBJ2-1 | TRBV25-1 | CASTTSSSSYNEQFF | TGTGCCAGCACCACTTCCTCGAGCTCCTACAATGAGCAGTTCTTC
TRBD1 | NA | TRBJ1-2 | TRBV4-3 | CASSQVTGGDYGYTF | TGCGCCAGCAGCCAAGTGACAGGGGGCGACTATGGCTACACCTTC
NA | NA | TRBJ1-1 | TRBV29-1 | CSDQNMNTEAFF | TGCAGCGATCAGAATATGAACACTGAAGCTTTCTTT
TRBD1 | NA | TRBJ1-2 | TRBV19 | CASSIGVGTEDFNYGYTF | TGTGCCAGTAGTATTGGGGTGGGGACAGAGGACTTTAACTATGGCTACACCTTC
NA | medium-sized | TRBJ1-1 | TRBV11-2 | CASSFSGNTEAFF | TGTGCCAGCAGCTTTTCGGGGAACACTGAAGCTTTCTTT
TRBD1 | NA | TRBJ1-3 | TRBV29-1 | CSVEGGDRGPSGNTIYF | TGCAGCGTTGAAGGAGGGGACAGGGGACCCTCTGGAAACACCATATATTTT
NA | NA | TRBJ2-7 | TRBV19 | CASSPGSGYEQYF | TGTGCCAGTAGTCCCGGTTCAGGTTACGAGCAGTACTTC
NA | NA | TRBJ2-7 | TRBV5-5 | CASSMQGQYEQYF | TGTGCCAGCAGCATGCAGGGGCAATACGAGCAGTACTTC
TRBD2 | few | TRBJ2-7 | TRBV11-2 | CASSPAGGPYEQYF | TGTGCCAGCAGCCCAGCGGGAGGTCCCTACGAGCAGTACTTC
NA | NA | TRBJ2-1 | TRBV7-3 | CASSSALAGAYNEQFF | TGTGCCAGCAGCTCTGCCCTGGCAGGGGCCTACAATGAGCAGTTCTTC
TRBD1 | NA | TRBJ2-7 | TRBV4-3 | CASSPGTGGSYEQYF | TGCGCCAGCAGCCCGGGGACAGGGGGATCCTACGAGCAGTACTTC
NA | NA | TRBJ1-1 | TRBV2 | CASSEGQATEAFF | TGTGCCAGCAGTGAAGGTCAGGCCACTGAAGCTTTCTTT
NA | few | TRBJ2-5 | TRBV7-6 | CASSLTNLPPYQETQYF | TGTGCCAGCAGCTTAACGAACCTACCCCCGTACCAAGAGACCCAGTACTTC
NA | NA | TRBJ2-1 | TRBV30 | CAWSWAGYNEQFF | TGTGCCTGGAGTTGGGCTGGCTACAATGAGCAGTTCTTC
NA | NA | TRBJ2-7 | TRBV29-1 | CSVEMGQQEQYF | TGCAGCGTTGAAATGGGGCAACAAGAGCAGTACTTC
NA | NA | TRBJ2-7 | TRBV19 | CASSMGTGHGYEQYF | TGTGCCAGTAGTATGGGAACGGGACACGGGTACGAGCAGTACTTC
NA | NA | TRBJ1-4 | TRBV6-1 | CASNGEKLFF | TGTGCCAGCAACGGGGAAAAACTGTTTTTT
NA | NA | TRBJ1-1 | TRBV14 | CASSPTLGLNTEAFF | TGTGCCAGCAGCCCCACTTTGGGCCTCAACACTGAAGCTTTCTTT
TRBD1 | NA | TRBJ2-7 | TRBV28 | CASRAFFGDRGQREQYF | TGTGCCAGCAGGGCTTTCTTCGGGGACAGGGGGCAGCGCGAGCAGTACTTC
NA | NA | TRBJ2-7 | TRBV7-2 | CASSLGPGALNLYEQYF | TGTGCCAGCAGCTTAGGCCCAGGGGCCCTCAACCTCTACGAGCAGTACTTC
NA | NA | TRBJ1-5 | TRBV6-5 | CASSEAVDNQPQHF | TGTGCCAGCAGTGAGGCGGTTGATAATCAGCCCCAGCATTTT
NA | NA | TRBJ2-5 | TRBV27 | CASSHNSPGYQETQYF | TGTGCCAGCAGTCACAATAGCCCGGGGTACCAAGAGACCCAGTACTTC
NA | NA | TRBJ1-6 | TRBV6-1 | CASSVGAPNYNSPLHF | TGTGCCAGCAGTGTTGGGGCCCCGAACTATAATTCACCCCTCCACTTT
TRBD2 | medium-sized | TRBJ2-7 | TRBV27 | CASSHTLAGEQYF | TGTGCCAGCAGTCACACACTAGCGGGAGAGCAGTACTTC
NA | few | TRBJ2-7 | TRBV19 | CASSMTGGIYEQYF | TGTGCCAGTAGTATGACGGGGGGCATTTACGAGCAGTACTTC
NA | NA | TRBJ2-4 | TRBV28 | CASSHSEGVNIQYF | TGTGCCAGCAGTCACAGTGAGGGAGTAAACATTCAGTACTTC
NA | NA | TRBJ2-3 | TRBV25-1 | CASSESTGGTQYF | TGTGCCAGCAGTGAATCTACCGGAGGTACGCAGTATTTT
NA | NA | TRBJ2-7 | TRBV19 | CASSGGSSYEQYF | TGTGCCAGTAGTGGGGGCAGTTCCTACGAGCAGTACTTC
TRBD2 | NA | TRBJ2-3 | TRBV27 | CASLRLAGSTDTQYF | TGTGCCAGCCTCCGACTAGCGGGAAGCACGGATACGCAGTATTTT
TRBD2 | NA | TRBJ2-1 | TRBV4-2 | CASSQDSGGANEQFF | TGTGCCAGCAGCCAAGATAGCGGGGGGGCCAATGAGCAGTTCTTC
NA | NA | TRBJ2-7 | TRBV27 | CASSTSTDYEQYF | TGTGCCAGCAGTACCTCGACAGACTACGAGCAGTACTTC
NA | NA | TRBJ2-3 | TRBV13 | CASSLGQSGTDTQYF | TGTGCCAGCAGCTTGGGGCAGTCGGGCACAGATACGCAGTATTTT
NA | once | TRBJ1-2 | TRBV27 | CASSPTANYGYTF | TGTGCCAGCAGTCCGACAGCTAACTATGGCTACACCTTC
TRBD1 | few | TRBJ2-1 | TRBV15 | CATSRDRGNEQFF | TGTGCCACCAGCAGAGACAGGGGGAATGAGCAGTTCTTC
TRBD1 | NA | TRBJ2-1 | TRBV13 | CASSFSLGTGGYEQFF | TGTGCCAGCAGCTTTAGCCTCGGGACAGGGGGCTATGAGCAGTTCTTC
TRBD2 | NA | TRBJ2-7 | TRBV29-1 | CSARSGDVETYEQYF | TGCAGCGCGCGTAGCGGGGACGTTGAAACCTACGAGCAGTACTTC
NA | NA | TRBJ1-6 | TRBV6-5 | CASSSLGGRNSPLHF | TGTGCCAGCAGCTCTTTAGGGGGTCGGAATTCACCCCTCCACTTT
TRBD1 | NA | TRBJ2-5 | TRBV18 | CASSKTGVGTVEETQYF | TGTGCCAGCTCAAAGACCGGGGTCGGGACAGTTGAGGAGACCCAGTACTTC
NA | NA | TRBJ2-7 | TRBV27 | CASSLSHHPANEQYF | TGCGCCAGCAGTTTATCGCACCACCCAGCGAACGAGCAGTACTTC
TRBD2 | NA | TRBJ2-7 | TRBV11-2 | CASSLDGELAGEQYF | TGTGCCAGCAGCTTAGATGGAGAACTAGCGGGAGAACAGTACTTC
TRBD1 | NA | TRBJ2-5 | TRBV5-6 | CASSLVTGGVETQYF | TGTGCCAGCAGCTTAGTAACAGGGGGCGTCGAGACCCAGTACTTC